This T cell receptor beta chain was retrieved from a study of blood T cell repertoires in COVID-19. This clone was seen once. Per the germline V gene, CDR1 is GTSNPN and CDR2 is SVGIG (reference sequence). This CDR3 has 12 amino acids. Trimming shortened V by 4 bases and J by 0 bases, and 6 bases separated the two germline ends. In the original analysis: Reference gene primers were amplified, and this amplification served to estimate nucleated cell counts. The data were produced by immunoSEQ multiplex PCR, yet TCRdb's version contains in-frame clones alone and is incomplete. V and J calls and clone size follow that table, whereas D and trimming were derived from the DNA. This sample yields approximately 450,000 clones, of which around 89% are seen a single time; roughly 1.1% belongs to the top ten.

The chain recombines TRBV30 with TRBJ1-1; perhaps TRBD1 as D (5 bases). The TCR sequence derives from a man younger than 45 who had recovered from COVID-19. Sample: PBMCs or T cells enriched from blood (not recorded which). The CDR3 sequence is CAWTDMNTEAFF. The CDR3 DNA reads as TGTGCCTGGACGGACATGAACACTGAAGCTTTCTTT.